This T cell receptor beta chain was sequenced in a study of T cell responses to AZD1222 COVID-19 vaccine. V lost 0 bases and J lost 4; bases outside the gene matches: 8. Per the germline V gene, CDR1 is SGHTA and CDR2 is FQGTGA. The CDR3 contains 18 residues. Details on this clone: The antigen remains undetermined.

Study-wide results and caveats: White British donors predominated, females outnumbered males, and clonal diversity was possibly underestimated.

TCRdb's copy holds only in-frame clones and misses some; the assay was immunoSEQ multiplex PCR. The data hold around 190,000 clones, with 92% observed a single time. This material consisted of peripheral blood, taken on day 0 of AZD1222 vaccination. J is TRBJ2-1 and V is TRBV7-3; TRBD2 aligns across 11 bases. This TCR was sampled from an adult in good health. In nucleotides, the CDR3 is TGTGCCAGCAGCTTAACGAGTAGCGGGGGGGATCTATACAATGAGCAGTTCTTC. This sequence encodes CASSLTSSGGDLYNEQFF.